This T cell receptor (beta chain) emerged from a study of T cells in Graves' hyperthyroidism and ophthalmopathy. Study-wide findings and caveats: Separating ophthalmopathy from stable hyperthyroidism was achieved by a 13 V-J model.

Researchers defined stable Graves' hyperthyroidism as no ophthalmopathy progression within 18 months. The study enrolled patients aged 18 to 65 with newly diagnosed hyperthyroidism of under 2 months' duration. The sample holds many counts of this clonotype. Antigen specificity is unknown. RNA transcripts yielded amplified TCR beta CDR3 regions. The HTBI set primed first-round TCR CDR3 RT-PCR. One entry per CDR3 protein, called by TCRdb with MiXCR from the multiplex PCR reads. The sample has a few hundred thousand distinct CDR3 sequences; around a sixth are singletons. Sequencing input: blood. The clonotype was recovered from a woman between 25 and 40 years old with Graves' hyperthyroidism.

The CDR3 bases are TGTGCCAGCAGGGGTGCCTACGAGCAGTACTTC. It translates to CASRGAYEQYF. This chain uses TRBV27 with TRBJ2-7, with D unclear. CDR3 size: 11 residues. The V gene lost 6 bases and the J gene lost 2 bases, with 5 bases spanning the gap. From germline, CDR1 is MNHEY and CDR2 SMNVEV (reference sequence).